This TCR beta chain stems from a study of T-cell reconstitution after alpha-beta-depleted transplantation in children. For TCRbeta, the library was prepared with unique molecular identifiers. One entry per CDR3 protein, called by TCRdb with MiXCR from the PCR reads. The repertoire holds fewer than 550,000 distinct CDR3 sequences, about 11% seen once, with about 2% in the top ten. As concerns this clonotype: The antigen is not known.

Trimming took off 8 bases at V and 5 bases at J, with 9 bases between the two ends. CDR1 and CDR2 (germline): LNHDA, SQIVND (reference sequence). The CDR3 has 11 amino acids. Overall study results and limits: Newly produced T cells mostly provided counts and TCRbeta diversity after one year, as hyperexpanded clones declined. Reportedly, only several hundred clones from non-depleted graft cells drove alpha-beta T-cell counts at about two months. Some patients showed high day-60 TCRbeta diversity, which derived from surviving recipient T cells and thymic progenitors.

The rearrangement uses TRBV19 and TRBJ1-1, with D perhaps matching TRBD1 (6 bases). Sequences were derived from PBMCs, sampled before TCRalphabeta/CD19-depleted stem cell transplant. The TCR comes from a child aged 2 to 9 with inherited bone marrow failure, due to receive a stem cell transplant. Here the CDR3 reads CASLQGTEAFF. CDR3 sequence (DNA): TGTGCCAGTCTCCAGGGGACTGAAGCTTTCTTT.